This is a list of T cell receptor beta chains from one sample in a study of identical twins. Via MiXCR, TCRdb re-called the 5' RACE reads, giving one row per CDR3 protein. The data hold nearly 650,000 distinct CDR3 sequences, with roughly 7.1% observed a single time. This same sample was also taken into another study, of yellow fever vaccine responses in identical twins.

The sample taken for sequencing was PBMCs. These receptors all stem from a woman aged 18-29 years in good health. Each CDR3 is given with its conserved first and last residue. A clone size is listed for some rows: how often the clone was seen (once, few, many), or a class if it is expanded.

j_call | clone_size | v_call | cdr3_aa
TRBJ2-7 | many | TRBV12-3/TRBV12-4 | CASSLTSGATYEQYF
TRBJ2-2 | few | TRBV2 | CASSATGGELFF
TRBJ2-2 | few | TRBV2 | CASSESQLAGGLSGELFF
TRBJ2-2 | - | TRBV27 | CASKGMGGLSIGELFF
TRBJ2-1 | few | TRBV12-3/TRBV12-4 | CASSSLLAGGFEQFF
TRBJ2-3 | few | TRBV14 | CASSGRTRGGTDTQYF
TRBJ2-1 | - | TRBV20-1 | CSAFSPFSNEQFF
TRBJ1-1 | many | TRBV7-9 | CASSERDTANTEAFF
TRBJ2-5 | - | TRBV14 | CASSQVQQETQYF
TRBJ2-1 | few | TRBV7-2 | CASSMQQGTPIEFF
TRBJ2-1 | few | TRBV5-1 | CASSRGDSGYNEQFF
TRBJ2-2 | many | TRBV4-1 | CASSNYPFGELFF
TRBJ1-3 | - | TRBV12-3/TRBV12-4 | CASSLSSSGNTIYF
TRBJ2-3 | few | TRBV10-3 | CAIGLTETSTDTQYF
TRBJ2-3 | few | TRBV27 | CASSLSDLAGGSTDTQYF
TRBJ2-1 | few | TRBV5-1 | CASSLASTRREPNYNEQFF
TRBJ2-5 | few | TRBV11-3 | CASSRRTSSQETQYF
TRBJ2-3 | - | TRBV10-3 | CAISDRDTNPQYF
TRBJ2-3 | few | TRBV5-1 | CASSLEASGITDTQYF
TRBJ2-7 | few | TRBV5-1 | CASSLGPTQSYEQYF
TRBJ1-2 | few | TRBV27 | CASTSLRGPNYGYTF
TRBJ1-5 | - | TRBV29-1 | CSVGGGEDQPQHF
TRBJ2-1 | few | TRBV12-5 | CASGSLREQFF
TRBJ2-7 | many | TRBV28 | CASSATSAVRSYEQYF